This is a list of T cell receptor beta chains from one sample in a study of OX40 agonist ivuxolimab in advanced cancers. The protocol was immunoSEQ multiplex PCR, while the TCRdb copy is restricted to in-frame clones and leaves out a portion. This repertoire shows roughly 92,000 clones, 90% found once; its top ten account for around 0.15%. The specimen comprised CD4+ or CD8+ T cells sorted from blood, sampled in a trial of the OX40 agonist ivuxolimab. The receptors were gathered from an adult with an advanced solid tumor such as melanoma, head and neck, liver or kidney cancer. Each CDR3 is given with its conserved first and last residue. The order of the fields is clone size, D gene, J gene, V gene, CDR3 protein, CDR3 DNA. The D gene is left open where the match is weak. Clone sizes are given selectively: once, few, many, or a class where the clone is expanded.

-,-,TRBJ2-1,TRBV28,CASSKAPYNEQFF,TGTGCCAGCAGTAAGGCTCCCTACAATGAGCAGTTCTTC
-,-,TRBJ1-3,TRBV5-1,CASSLDPVGSGNTIYF,TGCGCCAGCAGCTTGGACCCGGTGGGCTCTGGAAACACCATATATTTT
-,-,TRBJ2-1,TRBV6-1,CASREDNEQFF,TGTGCCAGCAGGGAAGACAATGAGCAGTTCTTC
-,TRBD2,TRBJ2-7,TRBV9,CASSDGVAGTYEQYF,TGTGCCAGCAGTGATGGCGTAGCGGGAACCTACGAGCAGTACTTC
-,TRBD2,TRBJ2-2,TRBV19,CASSISGGATGELFF,TGTGCCAGTAGTATAAGCGGGGGGGCTACCGGGGAGCTGTTTTTT
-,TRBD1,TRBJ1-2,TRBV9,CASSLGQGPNYGYTF,TGTGCCAGCAGCCTAGGACAGGGTCCAAACTATGGCTACACCTTC
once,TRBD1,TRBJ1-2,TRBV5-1,CASSLGTGASWDTF,TGCGCCAGCAGCTTGGGGACAGGGGCCTCTTGGGACACCTTC
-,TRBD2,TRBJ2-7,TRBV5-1,CASSLAGTYEQYF,TGCGCCAGCAGTCTAGCGGGGACCTACGAGCAGTACTTC
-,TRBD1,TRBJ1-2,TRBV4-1,CASSHAGQGDYGYTF,TGCGCCAGCAGCCATGCAGGACAGGGAGACTATGGCTACACCTTC
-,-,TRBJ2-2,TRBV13,CASSKLTGGVHTGELFF,TGTGCCAGCAGCAAATTAACAGGGGGGGTTCACACCGGGGAGCTGTTTTTT
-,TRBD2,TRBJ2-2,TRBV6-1,CASISGVRDTGELFF,TGTGCCAGCATTAGCGGGGTGCGCGACACCGGGGAGCTGTTTTTT
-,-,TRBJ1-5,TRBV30,CAWSVSQNEPQHF,TGTGCCTGGAGTGTATCCCAAAACGAGCCCCAGCATTTT
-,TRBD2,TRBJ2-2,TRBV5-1,CASSLVGLAGSNTGELFF,TGCGCCAGCAGCTTGGTAGGGCTAGCGGGTTCAAACACCGGGGAGCTGTTTTTT
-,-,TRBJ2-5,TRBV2,CASRPGTEETQYF,TGTGCCAGCAGACCCGGGACTGAAGAGACCCAGTACTTC
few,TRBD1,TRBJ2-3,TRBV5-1,CASSFGQVADTQYF,TGCGCCAGCAGCTTCGGACAGGTTGCAGATACGCAGTATTTT
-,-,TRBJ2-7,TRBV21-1,CASSKFLEQYF,TGTGCCAGCAGCAAATTTCTCGAGCAGTACTTC
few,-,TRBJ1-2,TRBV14,CASSQDWARGYTF,TGTGCCAGCAGCCAAGATTGGGCGAGAGGCTACACCTTC
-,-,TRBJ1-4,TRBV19,CASRGGANEKLFF,TGTGCCAGTAGGGGGGGTGCTAATGAAAAACTGTTTTTT
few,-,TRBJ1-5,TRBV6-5,CASSYSSNQPQHF,TGTGCCAGCAGTTACTCCAGCAATCAGCCCCAGCATTTT
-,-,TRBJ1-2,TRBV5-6,CASSLKRVGYGYTF,TGTGCCAGCAGCTTGAAGCGGGTAGGGTATGGCTACACCTTC
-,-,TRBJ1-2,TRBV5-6,CASSPDGTNYGYTF,TGTGCCAGCAGCCCGGACGGGACTAACTATGGCTACACCTTC
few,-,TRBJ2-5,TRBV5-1,CASSLVRETQYF,TGCGCCAGCAGCTTAGTTAGAGAGACCCAGTACTTC
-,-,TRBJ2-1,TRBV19,CASSIVGGEQFF,TGTGCCAGTAGTATAGTTGGGGGGGAGCAGTTCTTC
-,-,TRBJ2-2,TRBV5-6,CASSSTWGPSRATGELFF,TGTGCCAGCAGCTCGACCTGGGGGCCCTCACGGGCTACCGGGGAGCTGTTTTTT
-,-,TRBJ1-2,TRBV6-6,CASSYSGNYGYTF,TGTGCCAGCAGTTACTCGGGAAACTATGGCTACACCTTC
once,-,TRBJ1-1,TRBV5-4,CASSPAGKGEAFF,TGTGCCAGCAGCCCCGCGGGGAAAGGTGAAGCTTTCTTT
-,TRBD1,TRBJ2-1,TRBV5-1,CASSLTGGYNEQFF,TGCGCCAGCAGCTTGACAGGGGGATACAATGAGCAGTTCTTC
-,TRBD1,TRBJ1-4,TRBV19,CASSSRIQGAFEKLFF,TGTGCCAGTAGCAGCAGGATCCAGGGGGCTTTTGAAAAACTGTTTTTT
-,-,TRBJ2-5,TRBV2,CASSSDDLRTQYF,TGTGCCAGCAGTTCGGACGACCTCAGGACCCAGTACTTC
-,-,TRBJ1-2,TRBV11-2,CASSLEGRSGRDYGYTF,TGTGCCAGCAGCTTAGAGGGTCGATCAGGACGGGACTATGGCTACACCTTC
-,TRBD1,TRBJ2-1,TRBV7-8,CASSSYRTGGSYNEQFF,TGTGCCAGCAGCTCCTATAGGACAGGGGGCTCCTACAATGAGCAGTTCTTC
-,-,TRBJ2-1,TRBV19,CASRPGPRRDEQFF,TGTGCCAGTAGACCGGGACCGAGGCGGGATGAGCAGTTCTTC
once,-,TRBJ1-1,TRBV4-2,CASSPQGFGAFF,TGTGCCAGCAGCCCACAGGGATTCGGTGCTTTCTTT
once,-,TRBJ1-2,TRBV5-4,CASRGRGARHYGYTF,TGTGCCAGCAGAGGTCGGGGGGCGCGCCACTATGGCTACACCTTC
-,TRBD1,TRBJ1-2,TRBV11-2,CASSLGTGVRGYTF,TGTGCCAGCAGCCTCGGGACAGGGGTTCGGGGCTACACCTTC
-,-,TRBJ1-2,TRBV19,CASSIRGDYGYTF,TGTGCCAGTAGTATCAGGGGCGACTATGGCTACACCTTC
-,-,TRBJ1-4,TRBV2,CASSEALINLGARGQELFF,TGTGCCAGCAGTGAAGCGCTAATTAATTTGGGGGCGCGAGGGCAGGAACTGTTTTTT
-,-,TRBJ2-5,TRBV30,CAWNHLSVGTQYF,TGTGCCTGGAATCACCTTTCAGTCGGGACCCAGTACTTC
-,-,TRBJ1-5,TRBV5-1,CASSLAGTDGQPQHF,TGCGCCAGCAGCTTGGCCGGGACCGATGGTCAGCCCCAGCATTTT
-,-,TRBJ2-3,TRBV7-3,CASSLTGHTDTQYF,TGTGCCAGCAGCTTAACAGGGCACACAGATACGCAGTATTTT
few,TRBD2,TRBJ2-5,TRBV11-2,CASSFNSGIGTQYF,TGTGCCAGCAGCTTCAATAGCGGGATTGGGACCCAGTACTTC
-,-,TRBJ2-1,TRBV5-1,CASSLELRGGGNEQFF,TGCGCCAGCAGCTTGGAGCTCAGGGGCGGGGGCAATGAGCAGTTCTTC
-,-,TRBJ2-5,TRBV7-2,CASSLGPSQETQYF,TGTGCCAGCAGCTTAGGACCCAGCCAAGAGACCCAGTACTTC
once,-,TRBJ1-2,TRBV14,CASSRLLDGRMDYGYTF,TGTGCCAGCAGCCGGCTACTAGATGGGAGGATGGACTATGGCTACACCTTC
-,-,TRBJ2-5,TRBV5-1,CASSLGNGETQYF,TGCGCCAGCAGCTTGGGGAATGGAGAGACCCAGTACTTC
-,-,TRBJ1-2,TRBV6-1,CASSEVQGSNYGYTF,TGTGCCAGCAGTGAAGTCCAGGGTTCTAACTATGGCTACACCTTC
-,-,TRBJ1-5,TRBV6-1,CASSEAWRGSGPQHF,TGTGCCAGCAGTGAAGCATGGCGGGGATCGGGGCCCCAGCATTTT
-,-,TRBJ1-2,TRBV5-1,CASSSGMDGYTF,TGCGCCAGCAGCTCGGGGATGGATGGCTACACCTTC
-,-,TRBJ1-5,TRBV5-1,CASSLASNQPQHF,TGCGCCAGCAGCTTGGCGAGCAATCAGCCCCAGCATTTT
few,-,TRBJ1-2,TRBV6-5,CASYSKGVGYTF,TGTGCCAGCTATTCGAAGGGGGTCGGCTACACCTTC
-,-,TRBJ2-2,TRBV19,CASSIRVGINTGELFF,TGTGCCAGTAGTATAAGAGTGGGCATAAACACCGGGGAGCTGTTTTTT
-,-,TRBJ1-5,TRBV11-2,CASSPVGGDQPQHF,TGTGCCAGCAGTCCGGTTGGCGGAGATCAGCCCCAGCATTTT
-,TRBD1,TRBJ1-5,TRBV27,CASSLSAPGTGVTEIWPQHF,TGTGCCAGCAGTTTATCGGCGCCCGGGACAGGGGTCACCGAGATATGGCCCCAGCATTTT
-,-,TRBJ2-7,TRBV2,CASSSLTRFEQYF,TGTGCCAGCAGTTCTCTGACCAGGTTCGAGCAGTACTTC
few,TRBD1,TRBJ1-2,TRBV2,CASSTGGYGYTF,TGTGCCAGCAGTACAGGGGGGTATGGCTACACCTTC